Each of the 15 T cell receptor beta chains below was sequenced from the same sample in a study of T cell responses to AZD1222 COVID-19 vaccine. Produced via immunoSEQ multiplex PCR; TCRdb's table is partial and in-frame only. The data hold fewer than 200,000 clones, with 70% to 90% observed a single time. The sequencing used peripheral blood, collected 28 days after the second AZD1222 dose. The receptors originated from an adult who received the AZD1222 COVID-19 vaccine.

The chain recombines TRBV30 with TRBJ2-5, with 8 bases identical to TRBD1. V shed 4 bases, J shed 5 bases, and the junction held 12 bases outside the gene matches. Germline CDR1 is GTSNPN and CDR2 is SVGIG (reference sequence). The CDR3 sequence is 15 residues long. The CDR3 here is CAWTLTGRGRETQYF. DNA for the CDR3: TGTGCCTGGACCTTAACCGGCAGGGGGCGGGAGACCCAGTACTTC.

The chain is built from TRBV7-9 and TRBJ1-1; 9 bases align to TRBD1. Germline-derived CDR1 and CDR2 are SEHNR and FQNEAQ (reference sequence). This CDR3 is built from 15 residues. Trimming cost V 6 bases and J 5 bases; bases outside gene matches: 10. The CDR3 loop reads CASRPQGAQITEAFF. The CDR3 region has the DNA TGTGCCAGCAGGCCACAGGGGGCGCAGATTACTGAAGCTTTCTTT.

This chain joins TRBV6-2 or TRBV6-3 and TRBJ2-7; D might be TRBD1 (5 bases). Germline loops: CDR1 MNHEY, CDR2 SVGEGT. The CDR3 is 14 residues long. Trimming shortened V by 2 bases and J by 1 base, and 9 bases separated the two germline ends. Written as DNA, the CDR3 is TGTGCCAGCAGTTACGACACAGGTTCCTACGAGCAGTACTTC. Translation gives CASSYDTGSYEQYF.

The rearrangement joins TRBV7-2 to TRBJ2-7, with D possibly TRBD1 on 5 matching bases. The germline V gene has CDR1 SGHTA and CDR2 FQGNSA. Trimming removed 5 bases from V and 6 bases from J, with 23 bases in between. This CDR3 spans 16 amino acids. As DNA, the CDR3 is TGTGCCAGCAGCACCTTGGAAAGGCCTAAGGGGCTCGAGCAGTACTTC. Amino acid sequence: CASSTLERPKGLEQYF.

The chain uses TRBV6-5 and TRBJ2-5; D possibly corresponds to TRBD1 (6 bases). The CDR3 is 15 amino acids. V was cut by 0 bases and J by 5 bases, with 13 bases left in between. Germline-derived CDR1 and CDR2 are MNHEY and SVGAGI. The CDR3 loop reads CASSYSTDTGETQYF. The DNA for the CDR3 is TGTGCCAGCAGTTACTCAACAGATACAGGGGAGACCCAGTACTTC.

The gene calls are TRBV7-2 and TRBJ2-7; a weak D match, TRBD2 (6 bases). The germline CDR1 and CDR2 sequences are SGHTA and FQGNSA. The CDR3 is 16 residues long. V dropped 5 bases and J dropped 2 bases, with 19 bases sitting between them. In nucleotides, the CDR3 is TGTGCCAGCAGCCTAAGCTCCGGGACTGGAACCTACGAGCAGTACTTC. Translated: CASSLSSGTGTYEQYF. The full variable domain, in which reference TRBV7-2 and TRBJ2-7 provide the parts outside the CDR3, is GAGVSQSPSNKVTEKGKDVELRCDPISGHTALYWYRQSLGQGLEFLIYFQGNSAPDKSGLPSDRFSAERTGGSVSTLTIQRTQQEDSAVYLCASSLSSGTGTYEQYFGPGTRLTVT.

The V gene is TRBV7-3, the J gene TRBJ2-3, with no clear D. The V gene's germline CDR1 is SGHTA and CDR2 FQGTGA. This CDR3 has 15 amino acids. V was pared by 2 bases and J by 1 base, with 10 bases between. CDR3 nucleotides: TGTGCCAGCAGCTTACGGTCTGGCGGCACAGATACGCAGTATTTT. Translating it yields CASSLRSGGTDTQYF.

The chain combines TRBV10-3 with TRBJ2-2; no definite D call. V was trimmed by 9 bases and J by 4 bases, leaving 21 bases between them. Germline CDR1 reads ENHRY; CDR2 reads SYGVKD. The CDR3 is made up of 16 amino acids. The CDR3 region has the DNA TGTGCCATAACCCGATCTCCACGCGGTTCCACCGGGGAGCTGTTTTTT. Residues: CAITRSPRGSTGELFF.

V gene TRBV19 combines with J gene TRBJ2-3; 8 bases line up with TRBD2. CDR1 is LNHDA and CDR2 is SQIVND in the germline V gene (reference sequence). J was trimmed by 0 bases and V by 5 bases; bases with no gene match: 4. This CDR3 comprises 15 residues. This chain's CDR3 is CASSSPSGSTDTQYF. The CDR3 DNA is TGTGCCAGTAGTTCACCTAGCGGGAGCACAGATACGCAGTATTTT.

This sequence joins TRBV6-5 and TRBJ2-7; 8 positions match TRBD1. The J segment lost 1 base and the V segment lost 7 bases, leaving 6 bases of the junction unmatched. Germline V gives CDR1 MNHEY, CDR2 SVGAGI. The CDR3 contains 14 residues. The CDR3 loop is CASTRTGLSYEQYF. CDR3 DNA sequence: TGTGCCAGCACCAGGACAGGGTTGTCCTACGAGCAGTACTTC.

The chain recombines TRBV11-2 with TRBJ1-2; no firm D call. The CDR3 spans 12 residues. Germline loops: CDR1 SGHAT, CDR2 FQNNGV. With 3 bases removed from V and 8 bases from J, the gap between germline ends came to 10 bases. The CDR3 region is CASSFDRRGYTF. CDR3 in DNA: TGTGCCAGCAGCTTCGATCGCCGGGGCTACACCTTC.

The rearrangement uses TRBV7-2 and TRBJ2-1; TRBD1 aligns across 11 bases. Losses at the gene ends were 4 bases for V and 9 bases for J; bases not matched to a gene: 8. Looked up from germline, CDR1 is SGHTA and CDR2 is FQGNSA. The CDR3 covers 15 residues. CDR3 bases: TGTGCCAGCAGCTCTGGACAGGGGGCGCGAGGTGAGCAGTTCTTC. Residues: CASSSGQGARGEQFF.

This clone was counted a single time. The chain recombines TRBV13 with TRBJ1-6; no reliable D call. Per germline, CDR1 PRHDT and CDR2 FYEKMQ (reference sequence). The V end lost 0 bases, the J end lost 10 bases, and 10 bases lay between the germline ends. This CDR3 contains 14 residues. CDR3 amino acids: CASSLGGVNSPLHF. The CDR3 nucleotides are TGTGCCAGCAGCTTAGGCGGGGTAAACTCACCCCTCCACTTT.

The table lists this clone with a count of one. V and J are TRBV28 and TRBJ1-2; D perhaps matches TRBD1 (6 bases). Trimming shortened V by 7 bases and J by 11 bases, and 14 bases separated the two germline ends. The CDR3 is 11 amino acids. In germline, CDR1 is MDHEN, CDR2 SYDVKM. CDR3 region: CASIYLGAYTF. The CDR3 nucleotides are TGTGCCAGCATCTACTTGGGGGCTTACACCTTC.

The J gene is TRBJ2-7, the V gene TRBV27; D possibly corresponds to TRBD2 (6 bases). Looked up from germline, CDR1 is MNHEY and CDR2 is SMNVEV (reference sequence). V was shortened by 2 bases and J by 4 bases, with 12 bases between the two germline ends. The CDR3 contains 14 residues. CDR3 in amino acids: CASSLGRGLYEQYF. CDR3 nucleotide sequence: TGTGCCAGCAGTTTAGGGCGGGGACTTTACGAGCAGTACTTC.